This entry lists 3 T cell receptor beta chains sequenced from one sample in a study of blood T cell repertoires in COVID-19. TCRdb keeps only in-frame clones here, not all; method: immunoSEQ multiplex PCR. The sample gives 120,000 or so clones, more than 65% of which show up once; 20% to 25% is in the top ten. Sequencing was done on a sample of peripheral blood. These receptor sequences come from a human donor in a cohort sampled during active COVID-19.

DNA of the CDR3: TGTGCCAGCAGTACGGACAGGAACACTGAAGCTTTCTTT. It encodes CASSTDRNTEAFF. The gene calls are TRBV7-8 and TRBJ1-1; weak D call: TRBD1 (6 bases). CDR3 size: 13 residues. The V gene lost 6 bases and the J gene lost 1 base, with 9 bases spanning the gap. Germline assignment: CDR1 SGHVS and CDR2 FQNEAQ. Together with reference TRBV7-8 and TRBJ1-1, the CDR3 gives the full variable domain: GAGVSQSPRYKVAKRGQDVALRCDPISGHVSLFWYQQALGQGPEFLTYFQNEAQLDKSGLPSDRFFAERPEGSVSTLKIQRTQQEDSAVYLCASSTDRNTEAFFGQGTRLTVV.

Comments on this clone: At the DNA level, this CDR3 is encoded by other sequences in the same sample as well. This sequence joins TRBV7-2 and TRBJ2-7, with D maybe TRBD2 (5 bases). The V gene lost 3 bases and the J gene lost 7 bases, with 13 bases spanning the gap. The V gene's germline CDR1 is SGHTA and CDR2 FQGNSA. The CDR3 spans 13 residues. The CDR3 loop reads CASSLDGGREQYF. CDR3 nucleotide sequence: TGTGCCAGCAGCTTGGACGGTGGGAGAGAGCAGTACTTC.

The chain combines TRBV19 with TRBJ2-1; TRBD2 agrees at 9 bases. V was clipped by 4 bases and J by 9 bases; unmatched bases: 13. CDR1 is LNHDA and CDR2 is SQIVND in the germline V gene (reference sequence). CDR3 length equals 16 residues. In DNA, the CDR3 is TGTGCCAGTAGTACTTCACGGCGCGGGAGGGCCTTTGAGCAGTTCTTC. It specifies CASSTSRRGRAFEQFF.